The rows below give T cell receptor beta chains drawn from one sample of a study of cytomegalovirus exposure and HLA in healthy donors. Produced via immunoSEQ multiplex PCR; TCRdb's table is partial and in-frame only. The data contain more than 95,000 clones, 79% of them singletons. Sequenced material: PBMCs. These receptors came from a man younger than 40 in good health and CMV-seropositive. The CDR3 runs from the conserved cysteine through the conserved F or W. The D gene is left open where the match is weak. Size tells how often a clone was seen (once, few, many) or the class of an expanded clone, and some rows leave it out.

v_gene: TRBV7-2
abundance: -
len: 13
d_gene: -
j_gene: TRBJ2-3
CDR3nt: TGTGCCAGCAGCTCCCACTTCACAGATACGCAGTATTTT
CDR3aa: CASSSHFTDTQYF

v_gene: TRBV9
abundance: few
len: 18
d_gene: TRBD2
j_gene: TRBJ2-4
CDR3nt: TGTGCCAGCAGGGGTGGACTAGCGGGAGAGGGGGCCAAAAACATTCAGTACTTC
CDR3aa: CASRGGLAGEGAKNIQYF

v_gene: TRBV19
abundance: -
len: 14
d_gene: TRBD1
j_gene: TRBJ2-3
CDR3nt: TGTGCCAGTAACAGACAGGGAATCACAGATACGCAGTATTTT
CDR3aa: CASNRQGITDTQYF

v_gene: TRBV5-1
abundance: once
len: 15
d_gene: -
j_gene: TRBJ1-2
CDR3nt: TGCGCCAGCAAATCGTTGGGTTGGACAGATTCCGGCTACACCTTC
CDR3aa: CASKSLGWTDSGYTF

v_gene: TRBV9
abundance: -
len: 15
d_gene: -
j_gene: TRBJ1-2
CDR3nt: TGTGCCAGCAGTCCTCGGGGAGGTAGGGGAAGTGGCTACACCTTC
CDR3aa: CASSPRGGRGSGYTF

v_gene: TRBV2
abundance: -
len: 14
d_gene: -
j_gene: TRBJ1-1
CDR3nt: TGTGCCAGCAGACAACTGCAGGCAAACACTGAAGCTTTCTTT
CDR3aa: CASRQLQANTEAFF

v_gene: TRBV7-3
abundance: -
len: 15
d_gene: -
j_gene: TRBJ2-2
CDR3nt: TGTGCCAGCAGCTTAAGTTTAACGAACACCGGGGAGCTGTTTTTT
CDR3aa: CASSLSLTNTGELFF

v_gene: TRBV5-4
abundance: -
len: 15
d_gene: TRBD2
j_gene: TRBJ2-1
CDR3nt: TGTGCCAGCAGCTTCGGCGGGAGCTCCTACAATGAGCAGTTCTTC
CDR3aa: CASSFGGSSYNEQFF

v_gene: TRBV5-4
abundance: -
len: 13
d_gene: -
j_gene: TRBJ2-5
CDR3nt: TGTGCCAGCAGCTTGGCCCTCCAAGAGACCCAGTACTTC
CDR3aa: CASSLALQETQYF

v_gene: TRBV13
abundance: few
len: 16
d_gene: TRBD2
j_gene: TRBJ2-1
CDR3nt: TGTGCCAGCAGCTTAGGCTTTGCGGGGGCCTACAATGAGCAGTTCTTC
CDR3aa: CASSLGFAGAYNEQFF

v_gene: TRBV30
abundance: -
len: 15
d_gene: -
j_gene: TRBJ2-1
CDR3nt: TGTGCCTGGATGGAGGCTGTCGGAACATACAATGAGCAGTTCTTC
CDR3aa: CAWMEAVGTYNEQFF

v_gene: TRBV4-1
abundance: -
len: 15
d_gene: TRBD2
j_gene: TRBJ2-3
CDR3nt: TGCGCCAGCAGCCTTACTAGCGGAAACACAGATACGCAGTATTTT
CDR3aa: CASSLTSGNTDTQYF

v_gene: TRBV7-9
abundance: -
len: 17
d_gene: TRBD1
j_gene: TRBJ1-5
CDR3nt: TGTGCCAGCAGCTTATGGACAGGGGTCCCTAGCAATCAGCCCCAGCATTTT
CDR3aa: CASSLWTGVPSNQPQHF

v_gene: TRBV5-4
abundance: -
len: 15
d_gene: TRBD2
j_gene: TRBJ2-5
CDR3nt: TGTGCCAGCAGCCAAGATCGGGGGGGCCAAGAGACCCAGTACTTC
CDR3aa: CASSQDRGGQETQYF

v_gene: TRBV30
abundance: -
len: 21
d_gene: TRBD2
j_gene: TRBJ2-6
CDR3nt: TGTGCCTGGAGTTCCGGGTATTTAGGTAGCGGGCGGATCTCTGGGGCCAACGGCCTGACTTTC
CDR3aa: CAWSSGYLGSGRISGANGLTF

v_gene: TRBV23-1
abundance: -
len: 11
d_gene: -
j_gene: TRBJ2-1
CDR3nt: TGCGCCAGGGCCAAGGGGCACAAGCAGTTCTTC
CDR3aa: CARAKGHKQFF

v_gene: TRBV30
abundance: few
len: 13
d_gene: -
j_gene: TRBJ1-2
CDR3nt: TGTGCCTGGAGTACGCCGGGTCGTCGTGGCTACACCTTC
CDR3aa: CAWSTPGRRGYTF

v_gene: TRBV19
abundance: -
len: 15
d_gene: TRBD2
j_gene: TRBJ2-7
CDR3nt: TGTGCCAGTAGCTCAACTAGCGGAGCAACCTACGAGCAGTACTTC
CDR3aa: CASSSTSGATYEQYF

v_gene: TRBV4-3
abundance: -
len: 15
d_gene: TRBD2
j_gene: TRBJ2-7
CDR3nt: TGCGCCAGCAGCCAAGTGACTAGCGCGCCCTACGAGCAGTACTTC
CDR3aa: CASSQVTSAPYEQYF

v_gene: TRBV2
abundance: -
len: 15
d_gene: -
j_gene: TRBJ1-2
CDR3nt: TGTGCCAGCAGTGGAAACCAAGGGAGCCTCTATGGCTACACCTTC
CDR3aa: CASSGNQGSLYGYTF

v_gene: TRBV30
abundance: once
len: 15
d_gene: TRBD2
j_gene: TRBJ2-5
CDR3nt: TGTGCCTGGAGTGCCCAGCGGGGGTGGGGGGAGACCCAGTACTTC
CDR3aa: CAWSAQRGWGETQYF

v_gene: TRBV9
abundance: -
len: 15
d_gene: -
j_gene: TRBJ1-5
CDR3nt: TGTGCCAGCAGCGTAGGATTCGGTAGCAATCAGCCCCAGCATTTT
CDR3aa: CASSVGFGSNQPQHF

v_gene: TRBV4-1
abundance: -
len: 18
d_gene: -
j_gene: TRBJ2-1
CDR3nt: TGCGCCAGCAGCCAAATAGGGGGACGGTTGAGCTCCTACAATGAGCAGTTCTTC
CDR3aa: CASSQIGGRLSSYNEQFF

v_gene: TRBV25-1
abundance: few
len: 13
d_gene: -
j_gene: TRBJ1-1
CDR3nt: TGTGCCAGCAGGGGAGCGGGGGACACTGAAGCTTTCTTT
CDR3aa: CASRGAGDTEAFF

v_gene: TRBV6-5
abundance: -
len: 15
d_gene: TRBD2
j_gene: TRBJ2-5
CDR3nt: TGTGCCAGCAGTCAACTAAGCGGGGGAGTAGAGACCCAGTACTTC
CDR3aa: CASSQLSGGVETQYF

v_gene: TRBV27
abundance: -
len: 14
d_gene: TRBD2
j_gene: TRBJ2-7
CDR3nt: TGTGCCAGCAGAACTAGCGGGCACTCCTACGAGCAGTACTTC
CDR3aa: CASRTSGHSYEQYF

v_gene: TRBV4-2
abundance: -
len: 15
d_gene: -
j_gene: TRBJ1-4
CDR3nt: TGTGCCAGCAGCCCGAGGGGTGGGGGGGTTGAAAAACTGTTTTTT
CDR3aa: CASSPRGGGVEKLFF

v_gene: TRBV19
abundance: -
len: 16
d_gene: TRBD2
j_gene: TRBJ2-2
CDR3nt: TGTGCCAGCTTACCCGGGACTAGCGAATACACCGGGGAGCTGTTTTTT
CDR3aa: CASLPGTSEYTGELFF

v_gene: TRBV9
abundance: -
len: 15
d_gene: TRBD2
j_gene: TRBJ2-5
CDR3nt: TGTGCCAGCAGCGTATCGGCGGGAGGAGGAGAGACCCAGTACTTC
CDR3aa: CASSVSAGGGETQYF

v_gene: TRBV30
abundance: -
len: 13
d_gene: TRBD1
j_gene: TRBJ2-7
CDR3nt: TGTGCCTGGAGTGTCTACAGGGGGGACGAGCAGTACTTC
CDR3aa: CAWSVYRGDEQYF

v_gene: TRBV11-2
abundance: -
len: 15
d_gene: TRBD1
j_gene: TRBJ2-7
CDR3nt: TGTGCCAGCAGCCCCAGGACAGGGGGAAGGTACGAGCAGTACTTC
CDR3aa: CASSPRTGGRYEQYF

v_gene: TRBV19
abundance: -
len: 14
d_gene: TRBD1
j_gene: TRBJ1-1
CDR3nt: TGTGCCAGTAGTTCCATCGACAGGGACACTGAAGCTTTCTTT
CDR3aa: CASSSIDRDTEAFF

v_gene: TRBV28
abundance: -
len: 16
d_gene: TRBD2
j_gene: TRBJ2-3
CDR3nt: TGTGCCAGCAGTTCCCCGGGAGCGGGAGACACAGATACGCAGTATTTT
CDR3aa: CASSSPGAGDTDTQYF

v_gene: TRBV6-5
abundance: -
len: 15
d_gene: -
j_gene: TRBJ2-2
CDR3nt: TGTGCCAGCAGTTACTCGGCAGAGAACACCGGGGAGCTGTTTTTT
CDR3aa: CASSYSAENTGELFF

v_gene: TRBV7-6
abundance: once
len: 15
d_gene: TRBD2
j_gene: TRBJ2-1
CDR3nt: TGTGCCAGCAGCTTAGCTAGCGGGAGGGCCGCCGAGCAGTTCTTC
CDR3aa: CASSLASGRAAEQFF

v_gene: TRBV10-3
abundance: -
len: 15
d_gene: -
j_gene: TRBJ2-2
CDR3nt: TGTGCCATCAGTACGTTTGAAGAGAACGAGGGAAGACTGTTTTTT
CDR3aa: CAISTFEENEGRLFF

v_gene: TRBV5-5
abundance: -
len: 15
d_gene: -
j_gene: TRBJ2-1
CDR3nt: TGTGCCAGCAGCCTCCCATGGGGGCCCTACAATGAGCAGTTCTTC
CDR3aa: CASSLPWGPYNEQFF

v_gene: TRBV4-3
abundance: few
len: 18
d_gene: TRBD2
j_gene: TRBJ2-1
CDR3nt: TGCGCCAGCAGCCAAGATATGGGACTAGCGGGAGGGCTCCAGGAGCAGTTCTTC
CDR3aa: CASSQDMGLAGGLQEQFF

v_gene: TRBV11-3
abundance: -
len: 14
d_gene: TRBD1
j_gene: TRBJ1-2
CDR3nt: TGTGCCAGCAGCCGCACCGGGACAGGGAGGGGCTACACCTTC
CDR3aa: CASSRTGTGRGYTF

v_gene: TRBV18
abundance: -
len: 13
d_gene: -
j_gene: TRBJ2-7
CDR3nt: TGTGCCAGCTCACCAGGCCCTTTCTACGAGCAGTACTTC
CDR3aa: CASSPGPFYEQYF

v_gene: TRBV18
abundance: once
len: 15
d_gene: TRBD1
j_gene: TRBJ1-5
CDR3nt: TGTGCCAGCTCACTAACGGGACAGTTAAATCAGCCCCAGCATTTT
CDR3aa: CASSLTGQLNQPQHF

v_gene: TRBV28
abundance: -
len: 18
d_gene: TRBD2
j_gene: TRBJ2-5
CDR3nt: TGTGCCAGCAGTTTTCCCGTCGGGTGGGAGGGCCGGGAAGAGACCCAGTACTTC
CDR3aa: CASSFPVGWEGREETQYF

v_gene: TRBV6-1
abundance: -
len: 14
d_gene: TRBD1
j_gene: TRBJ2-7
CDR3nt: TGTGCCAGCAGCGCCAGGGGGATCTCCTACGAGCAGTACTTC
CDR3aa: CASSARGISYEQYF

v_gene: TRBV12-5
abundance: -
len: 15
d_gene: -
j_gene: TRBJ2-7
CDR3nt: TGTGCTAGTGGAAGCATCCAGGGGGGAATGTACGAGCAGTACTTC
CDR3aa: CASGSIQGGMYEQYF

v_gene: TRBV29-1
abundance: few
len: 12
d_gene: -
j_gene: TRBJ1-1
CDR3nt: TGCAGCGTTGGATCAGGAGGTGCTGAAGCTTTCTTT
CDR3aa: CSVGSGGAEAFF